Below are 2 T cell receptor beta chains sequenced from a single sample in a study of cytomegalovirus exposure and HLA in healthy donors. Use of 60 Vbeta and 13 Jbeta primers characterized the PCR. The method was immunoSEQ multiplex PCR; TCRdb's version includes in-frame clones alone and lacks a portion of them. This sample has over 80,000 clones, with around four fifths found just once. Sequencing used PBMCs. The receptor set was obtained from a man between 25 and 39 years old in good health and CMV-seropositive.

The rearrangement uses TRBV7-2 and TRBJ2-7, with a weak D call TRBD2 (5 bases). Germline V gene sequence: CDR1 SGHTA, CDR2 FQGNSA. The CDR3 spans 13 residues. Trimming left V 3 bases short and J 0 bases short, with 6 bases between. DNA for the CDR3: TGTGCCAGCAGCTTCGGGGTCTCCTACGAGCAGTACTTC. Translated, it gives CASSFGVSYEQYF.

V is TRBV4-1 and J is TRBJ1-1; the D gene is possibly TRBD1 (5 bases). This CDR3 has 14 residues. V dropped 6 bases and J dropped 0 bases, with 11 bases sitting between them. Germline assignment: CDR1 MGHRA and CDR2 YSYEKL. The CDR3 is CASRATAMNTEAFF. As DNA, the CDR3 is TGCGCCAGCAGGGCGACAGCTATGAACACTGAAGCTTTCTTT.